A selection of T cell receptor beta chains follows, all from one sample in a study of blood T cell repertoires in COVID-19. Measured with immunoSEQ multiplex PCR; TCRdb has only the in-frame clones, and not every one. Counted here are about 180,000 clones, over 70% occurring once; the ten biggest clones make up about an eighth. The sample comprised PBMCs or T cells enriched from blood (not recorded which). These receptors originate from a man aged 60-69 years who had been exposed to COVID-19. Both conserved end residues are part of each CDR3. Fields, in order: V gene, J gene, D gene, clone size, CDR3 DNA, CDR3 protein. The D gene is left open where the match is weak. Not every row has a clone size; where given, it reads once, few, many or a size class.

TRBV20-1	TRBJ2-7	TRBD1	.	TGCAGTGCTAGTGGATCTCAGTGGAAAGGACAGGGCTCCTACGAGCAGTACTTC	CSASGSQWKGQGSYEQYF
TRBV30	TRBJ1-5	.	.	TGTGCCTGGTCTAGGGGGTTTCCCCAGCCCCAGCATTTT	CAWSRGFPQPQHF
TRBV5-1	TRBJ2-3	TRBD2	.	TGCGCCAGCAGCTTGGCCGGGACTAGTGGGGCAGATACGCAGTATTTT	CASSLAGTSGADTQYF
TRBV7-6	TRBJ1-4	TRBD1	.	TGTGCCAGCAGCTTAGCGGACAGGGGCCATGAAAAACTGTTTTTT	CASSLADRGHEKLFF
TRBV30	TRBJ1-6	.	.	TGTGCCTGGAGTGTAAGCAGGGCCTGGTATAATTCACCCCTCCACTTT	CAWSVSRAWYNSPLHF
TRBV4-3	TRBJ2-7	.	.	TGCGCCAGCAGCCAAGAGGGTCGGAGCTCCTACGAGCAGTACTTC	CASSQEGRSSYEQYF
TRBV7-2	TRBJ2-7	TRBD1	.	TGTGCCAGCATGACAGGGACCCTGGGGGAGCAGTACTTC	CASMTGTLGEQYF
TRBV14	TRBJ1-1	.	.	TGTGCCAGCAGCCGCCTGTTCGGCGGGGGACCGAACACTGAAGCTTTCTTT	CASSRLFGGGPNTEAFF
TRBV7-3	TRBJ1-1	.	few	TGTGCCAGCAGCTTAAACAGGGTTGGCACTGAAGCTTTCTTT	CASSLNRVGTEAFF
TRBV12-5	TRBJ1-2	.	.	TGTGCTAGTGGTTTGGCAGGTCTATATGGCTACACCTTC	CASGLAGLYGYTF
TRBV27	TRBJ2-7	TRBD1	.	TGTGCCAGCAGTTTTGGGACAGGGTACGAGCAGTACTTC	CASSFGTGYEQYF
TRBV6-2/TRBV6-3	TRBJ1-1	.	.	TGTGCCAGCAGTTACGGCAGAAAGAACACTGAAGCTTTCTTT	CASSYGRKNTEAFF
TRBV7-9	TRBJ1-2	.	.	TGTGCCAGCAGCTTAGACCCCAGGGCCTATGGCTACACCTTC	CASSLDPRAYGYTF
TRBV6-6	TRBJ2-5	TRBD2	.	TGTGCCAGCAGTCCCTGGGGGGGTAAGGTGGGACAAGAGACCCAGTACTTC	CASSPWGGKVGQETQYF
TRBV10-2	TRBJ2-5	.	few	TGCGCCAGCAGCCCAGACTACGACAAGGCGACCCAGTACTTC	CASSPDYDKATQYF
TRBV19	TRBJ1-5	TRBD1	.	TGTGCCAGTACGTCAATGGGGCCAGGGGGGCGTCAGCCCCAGCATTTT	CASTSMGPGGRQPQHF
TRBV27	TRBJ2-7	TRBD2	.	TGTGCCAGCAGGCGGTTTGGGCTAGCGGATAATACCTACGAGCAGTACTTC	CASRRFGLADNTYEQYF
TRBV30	TRBJ2-7	.	.	TGTGCCTGGAGACCTTCAGGGTCCTACGAGCAGTACTTC	CAWRPSGSYEQYF
TRBV6-4	TRBJ2-7	.	.	TGTGCCAGCAGTGATTACAGAGCCTACGAGCAGTACTTC	CASSDYRAYEQYF
TRBV30	TRBJ2-7	.	.	TGTGCCTGGCGAGTCGGACTGAGGGCTCGAGAGCAGTACTTC	CAWRVGLRAREQYF
TRBV5-1	TRBJ1-5	TRBD1	.	TGCGCCAGCAGCTTGGGGGGACAGAAAGACCAGCCCCAGCATTTT	CASSLGGQKDQPQHF
TRBV3-1/TRBV3-2	TRBJ2-2	.	.	TGTGCCAGCAGCCAAGATCGGAGACTCGACCTTTACACCGGGGAGCTGTTTTTT	CASSQDRRLDLYTGELFF
TRBV3-1/TRBV3-2	TRBJ2-1	TRBD2	.	TGTGCCAGCAGCCAAGATATTAGGACTAGCGGGAGAAGCGGAGGCTACAATGAGCAGTTCTTC	CASSQDIRTSGRSGGYNEQFF
TRBV9	TRBJ2-1	.	.	TGTGCCAGCAGCGTAGGCTTGGCGGAATCTTCCCCCTCCTACAATGAGCAGTTCTTC	CASSVGLAESSPSYNEQFF
TRBV5-8	TRBJ1-6	.	.	TGTGCCAGCAGCTTATGGTCGGGGAAAGGATCACCCCTCCACTTT	CASSLWSGKGSPLHF
TRBV28	TRBJ2-7	.	.	TGTGCCAGCAGTGTAGATAAAGCACGGTCCTACGAGCAGTACTTC	CASSVDKARSYEQYF
TRBV11-2	TRBJ2-7	.	.	TGTGCCAGCAGCTCTCTTACAGGGAAGGGAGACGAGCAGTACTTC	CASSSLTGKGDEQYF
TRBV27	TRBJ2-1	TRBD1	.	TGTGCCAGCAGCGCTCAACGTCAAACAGGGGACGGTGAGCAGTTCTTC	CASSAQRQTGDGEQFF
TRBV19	TRBJ1-2	.	.	TGTGCCAGTACCACAGGTTTCAACTATGGCTACACCTTC	CASTTGFNYGYTF
TRBV9	TRBJ2-7	.	.	TGTGCCAGCAGCGTAGTTGGTAGCGGATCCTACGAGCAGTACTTC	CASSVVGSGSYEQYF
TRBV30	TRBJ1-1	.	.	TGTGCCTGGAGTGTACAAGGGGCTTGGCTGGAAGCTTTCTTT	CAWSVQGAWLEAFF
TRBV6-1	TRBJ1-2	.	.	TGTGCCAGCAGTGAACGGGTCCAGGGCTTCTATGGCTACACCTTC	CASSERVQGFYGYTF
TRBV18	TRBJ1-3	TRBD1	.	TGTGCCAGCTCACCACTTGGGGACAGGAGCTCTGGAAACACCATATATTTT	CASSPLGDRSSGNTIYF
TRBV6-6	TRBJ1-1	.	.	TGTGCCAGCAGTTACGTCGGGCCCACGGGGGAAGCTTTCTTT	CASSYVGPTGEAFF
TRBV6-5	TRBJ2-3	.	once	TGTGCCAGCAGTCTCACAGATACGCAGTATTTT	CASSLTDTQYF
TRBV4-1	TRBJ1-2	.	.	TGCGCCAGCAGCCAGATCACAGCTAACTATGGCTACACCTTC	CASSQITANYGYTF
TRBV10-1	TRBJ2-5	.	.	TGCGCCAGCAGTGAGTATAACAGCCTTCGCGAGACCCAGTACTTC	CASSEYNSLRETQYF
TRBV19	TRBJ2-3	.	.	TGTGCCAGTAGTATAGACAGGGCTGGATTGTTAGTAGGCACAGATACGCAGTATTTT	CASSIDRAGLLVGTDTQYF
TRBV3-1/TRBV3-2	TRBJ2-2	TRBD2	.	TGTGCCAGCAGCCAAGACCTAGCGGGGGGCTACACCGGGGAGCTGTTTTTT	CASSQDLAGGYTGELFF
TRBV5-4	TRBJ2-3	.	.	TGTGCCAGCAGTATTGCGGATCAGGGTACGCAGTATTTT	CASSIADQGTQYF